This entry lists 32 T cell receptor beta chains sequenced from one sample in a study of beta chain features in type 1 diabetes. Findings and caveats of the study: Shorter TCRB CDR3s, moderately but significantly so, marked every one of the four CD4+ subsets in Type 1 diabetes patients.

The antigens these receptors bind are not known. Reverse transcription of all isolated RNA meant that expressed TCRB transcripts were sequenced. Some clones are missing from TCRdb's copy, which holds only in-frame ones; the method was immunoSEQ multiplex PCR. The table has under 350,000 clones, roughly an eighth seen once. Sample: naive CD4+ T cells from blood. Receptors originate from a man aged 25-45 years with type 1 diabetes.

The rearrangement joins TRBV19 to TRBJ2-5, with 9 bases matching TRBD2. This CDR3 is 14 amino acids long. V lost 8 bases, J lost 4 bases, and 8 bases stayed unmatched. CDR1 is LNHDA, CDR2 SQIVND, per germline (reference sequence). The CDR3 region is CASSRLSGGETQYF. CDR3 coding DNA: TGTGCCAGTTCGCGACTTAGCGGGGGAGAGACCCAGTACTTC.

This clone was counted a few times. The V call is TRBV5-1, the J call TRBJ2-3, with a possible D match to TRBD1 (6 bases). Trimming pared 4 bases from V and 5 bases from J, leaving 14 bases between. CDR3 length: 14 amino acids. Germline V gene data show CDR1 as SGHRS and CDR2 as YFSETQ. The CDR3 reads CASSLQGFGDTQYF. Written as DNA, the CDR3 is TGCGCCAGCAGCCTACAGGGATTCGGAGATACGCAGTATTTT.

The DNA of the CDR3 is TGTGCCACGGCGGGACAGGGGTCACCCAATGAGCAGTTCTTC. The encoded protein is CATAGQGSPNEQFF. This rearrangement joins TRBV19 to TRBJ2-1, with TRBD1 matching over 10 bases. The CDR3 totals 14 residues. Germline V gene sequence: CDR1 LNHDA, CDR2 SQIVND (reference sequence). Trimming removed 10 bases from V and 6 bases from J; junction bases left unmatched: 9.

This clone showed up just a few times. V and J are TRBV5-1 and TRBJ2-3; D gene uncertain. Trimming pared 1 base from V and 4 bases from J, leaving 4 bases between. The CDR3 is 12 amino acids. Germline V gene lookup returns CDR1 SGHRS and CDR2 YFSETQ. The CDR3 sequence is CASSLSSDTQYF. The CDR3 DNA is TGCGCCAGCAGCTTGAGCTCAGATACGCAGTATTTT. Full variable domain (rest looked up from reference TRBV5-1 and TRBJ2-3): KAGVTQTPRYLIKTRGQQVTLSCSPISGHRSVSWYQQTPGQGLQFLFEYFSETQRNKGNFPGRFSGRQFSNSRSEMNVSTLELGDSALYLCASSLSSDTQYFGPGTRLTVL.

This clone was observed a handful of times. The rearrangement joins TRBV27 to TRBJ2-2; D may be TRBD2 (6 bases). Germline V gene data show CDR1 as MNHEY and CDR2 as SMNVEV (reference sequence). This CDR3 spans 14 amino acids. The ends were cut back, 9 bases at V and 0 bases at J, with 11 bases in the middle. As DNA, the CDR3 is TGTGCCAGTCGGGGGATTCCGAACACCGGGGAGCTGTTTTTT. Translating it yields CASRGIPNTGELFF.

The rearrangement links TRBV28 to TRBJ2-3; D may be TRBD1 (6 bases). This CDR3 region has 18 residues. Germline lookup yields CDR1 MDHEN and CDR2 SYDVKM. V was shortened by 6 bases and J by 1 base, with 23 bases between the two germline ends. The CDR3 sequence: CASSSTGRGVWGTDTQYF. CDR3 sequence (DNA): TGTGCCAGCAGCTCTACAGGGAGAGGTGTTTGGGGCACAGATACGCAGTATTTT.

This chain connects TRBV28 to TRBJ1-2, with a tentative D call TRBD1 (6 bases). The germline CDR1 and CDR2 sequences are MDHEN and SYDVKM. The V gene lost 5 bases and the J gene lost 4 bases, with 11 bases spanning the gap. This CDR3 contains 13 residues. CDR3 in DNA: TGTGCCAGCAGTCCGGGACAATTCTATGGCTACACCTTC. It is translated as CASSPGQFYGYTF.

As DNA, the CDR3 is TGTGCCAGCAGTGCACCACCCCGGGGGTGGTACGAGCAGTACTTC. This codes for CASSAPPRGWYEQYF. The rearrangement uses TRBV6-1 and TRBJ2-7; maybe TRBD2 (6 bases). V was cut by 4 bases and J by 4 bases, with 17 bases left in between. In germline, CDR1 is MNHNS, CDR2 SASEGT. This CDR3 is built from 15 residues.

This clone was counted a few times. The chain has TRBV5-1 and TRBJ2-1; 13 nucleotides align to TRBD2. The germline V gene has CDR1 SGHRS and CDR2 YFSETQ. Germline trimming cut 1 base from V and 7 bases from J; bases unmatched to any gene: 2. There are 15 residues in the CDR3. CDR3 sequence: CASSLTSGRGNEQFF. In DNA, the CDR3 is TGCGCCAGCAGCTTGACTAGCGGGAGGGGGAATGAGCAGTTCTTC.

The CDR3 region is CASSGAGTSTDTQYF. In DNA form, the CDR3 reads TGTGCCAGCAGCGGAGCCGGGACTAGCACAGATACGCAGTATTTT. This chain uses TRBV9 with TRBJ2-3; D is perhaps TRBD2 (6 bases). The germline V and J ends were trimmed by 3 bases and 0 bases, with 11 bases remaining between them. This CDR3 region has 15 residues. Germline V gene sequence: CDR1 SGDLS, CDR2 YYNGEE.

This clone was seen a few times. The V and J genes are TRBV27 and TRBJ2-7, with TRBD1 matching over 7 bases. This CDR3 spans 14 amino acids. V dropped 8 bases and J dropped 6; count of bases not matched to a gene: 13. Germline V gene sequence: CDR1 MNHEY, CDR2 SMNVEV (reference sequence). The CDR3 DNA reads as TGTGCCAGCTCCCCCGGAGAAGGGGGCGGCGAGCAGTACTTC. This codes for CASSPGEGGGEQYF.

This clone was counted only a few times. This chain uses TRBV10-3 with TRBJ2-1, with D possibly TRBD1 on 6 matching bases. This CDR3 region has 16 residues. The V and J ends lost 5 bases and 3 bases respectively, with 17 bases between them. The germline CDR1 and CDR2 sequences are ENHRY and SYGVKD. This CDR3 is CAISQTGHHRYNEQFF. The DNA for the CDR3 is TGTGCCATCAGTCAGACAGGACACCACCGCTACAATGAGCAGTTCTTC.

This clone was recorded a few times. V is TRBV7-9 and J is TRBJ2-5, with 9 bases identical to TRBD2. The J call may not be correct, given that the DNA end is closer to TRBJ2-7. Germline values: CDR1 SEHNR, CDR2 FQNEAQ (reference sequence). This CDR3 has 15 amino acids. CDR3 sequence: CASSLLSGSNYEQYF. In DNA form, the CDR3 reads TGTGCCAGCAGCCTACTTAGCGGGAGTAACTACGAGCAGTACTTC.

This clone was observed a few times. V is TRBV6-5 and J is TRBJ1-3, with TRBD1 matching 7 bases. Germline V gene sequence: CDR1 MNHEY, CDR2 SVGAGI. V shed 6 bases and J 3 bases; nucleotides not matched to a gene: 2. The CDR3 contains 13 residues. The CDR3 sequence is CASRTGFGNTIYF. The CDR3 DNA reads TGTGCCAGCAGGACAGGGTTTGGAAACACCATATATTTT.

This clone was recorded a few times. The chain employs TRBV18 and TRBJ1-5, with a weak D call TRBD1 (6 bases). This CDR3 has 15 amino acids. CDR1 and CDR2 (germline): KGHSH, LQKENI. The germline V and J ends were trimmed by 6 bases and 7 bases, with 19 bases remaining between them. This CDR3 reads CASSWGGRAAQPQHF. CDR3 DNA: TGTGCCAGCTCTTGGGGGGGCAGGGCTGCGCAGCCCCAGCATTTT.

This chain connects TRBV7-9 to TRBJ1-5, with D tentatively TRBD1 (6 bases). The CDR3 has 12 amino acids. Germline V gene sequence: CDR1 SEHNR, CDR2 FQNEAQ (reference sequence). The V end lost 2 bases, the J end lost 15 bases, and 14 bases lay between the germline ends. The CDR3 here is CASSLMQGSPHF. The CDR3 region has the DNA TGTGCCAGCAGCTTAATGCAGGGGTCCCCGCATTTT.

The V gene is TRBV9, the J gene TRBJ2-2, with 9 bases matching TRBD2. CDR3 length equals 18 residues. The V gene's germline CDR1 is SGDLS and CDR2 YYNGEE. J gave up 2 bases and V 0 bases, and 8 bases lay outside the gene matches. CDR3 residues: CASSVDASGIYNTGELFF. The CDR3 DNA follows: TGTGCCAGCAGCGTAGATGCTAGCGGGATCTACAACACCGGGGAGCTGTTTTTT.

In DNA form, the CDR3 reads TGTGCCAGCAGCGCTGACTATGGCGAGCAGTACTTC. This gives the protein CASSADYGEQYF. This chain links TRBV9 with TRBJ2-7; D may be TRBD2 (5 bases). Trimming cost V 3 bases and J 6 bases, with 10 bases left between them. The CDR3 has 12 residues. Germline CDR1 reads SGDLS; CDR2 reads YYNGEE.

In its sample, this clone was seen a few times. The chain uses TRBV5-1 and TRBJ2-7, with TRBD1 as a possible D gene (5 bases). This CDR3 spans 14 amino acids. Trimming removed 4 bases at V and 0 bases at J, with 11 bases between. Germline values: CDR1 SGHRS, CDR2 YFSETQ. The CDR3 spells CASSHVGASYEQYF. CDR3 coding DNA: TGCGCCAGCAGCCATGTTGGGGCCTCCTACGAGCAGTACTTC.

This clone was observed a handful of times. The V and J genes are TRBV5-1 and TRBJ2-3; possible D gene TRBD2, 6 bases. Germline V CDR1 and CDR2: SGHRS, YFSETQ. V was shortened by 4 bases and J by 1 base, with 10 bases between the two germline ends. There are 14 residues in the CDR3. The CDR3 loop is CASSPGTGTDTQYF. The CDR3 nucleotides read TGCGCCAGCAGCCCAGGGACTGGCACAGATACGCAGTATTTT.

This chain joins TRBV4-2 and TRBJ2-3; TRBD2 might be the D (5 bases). V shed 2 bases and J shed 6 bases, with 12 bases lying between them. This CDR3 region has 14 residues. CDR1 and CDR2 (germline): LGHNA, YNFKEQ. The CDR3 DNA sequence: TGTGCCAGCAGCCAAAGGGAGTATACGGATACGCAGTATTTT. Amino acid sequence: CASSQREYTDTQYF.

The chain recombines TRBV19 with TRBJ1-5; 7 bases match TRBD1. The CDR3 loop spans 16 amino acids. The germline gives CDR1 LNHDA, CDR2 SQIVND (reference sequence). V trimming: 6 bases; J trimming: 3 bases; junction bases outside the gene matches: 11. CDR3 sequence reads: CASSRLGGQSNQPQHF. The CDR3 DNA follows: TGTGCCAGTAGCCGCCTCGGGGGACAGTCCAATCAGCCCCAGCATTTT.

This clone has more than one count but fewer than ten. The rearrangement joins TRBV7-9 to TRBJ2-7; D not certain. The CDR3 covers 11 residues. V was clipped by 6 bases and J by 3 bases, with 6 bases between them. In germline, CDR1 is SEHNR, CDR2 FQNEAQ (reference sequence). In DNA, the CDR3 is TGTGCCAGCAGTTTCAGCTACGAGCAGTACTTC. Amino acids: CASSFSYEQYF.

The V call is TRBV28, the J call TRBJ2-1, with TRBD1 matching 9 bases. The CDR3 is 15 residues long. Losses at the gene ends were 7 bases for V and 5 bases for J; bases not matched to a gene: 9. Germline V gives CDR1 MDHEN, CDR2 SYDVKM. This CDR3 is CASTTAGTGNNEQFF. The CDR3 DNA is TGTGCCAGCACCACGGCGGGGACAGGGAACAATGAGCAGTTCTTC.

The sample holds a few counts of this clone. V is TRBV10-3 and J is TRBJ2-5; TRBD2 aligns across 11 bases. This CDR3 is built from 17 residues. Per the germline V gene, CDR1 is ENHRY and CDR2 is SYGVKD. J was trimmed by 4 bases and V by 0 bases; bases with no gene match: 7. Here the CDR3 DNA reads TGTGCCATCAGTGAGTCACTAGCGGGAGCCTCTGTAGAGACCCAGTACTTC. This encodes CAISESLAGASVETQYF.

There are a few counts of this clone. The rearrangement joins TRBV6-5 to TRBJ2-7, with D perhaps matching TRBD2 (6 bases). The V gene lost 0 bases and the J gene lost 5 bases, with 14 bases spanning the gap. CDR3 length: 15 amino acids. Germline V gene data show CDR1 as MNHEY and CDR2 as SVGAGI. CDR3 in amino acids: CASSYSSGLGNEQYF. In DNA form, the CDR3 reads TGTGCCAGCAGTTACTCAAGCGGGCTAGGTAACGAGCAGTACTTC.

The chain carries TRBV28 and TRBJ2-2; tentative D call: TRBD2 (5 bases). Trimming pared 5 bases from V and 5 bases from J, leaving 15 bases between. This CDR3 spans 15 amino acids. CDR1 is MDHEN and CDR2 is SYDVKM in the germline V gene. This CDR3 reads CASSPPGIATGELFF. DNA for the CDR3: TGTGCCAGCAGTCCGCCGGGGATAGCTACCGGGGAGCTGTTTTTT.

This clone appeared a few times. The genes are TRBV25-1 and TRBJ2-1; no clear D gene. Germline CDR1 is MGHDK and CDR2 is SYGVNS. CDR3 length: 11 residues. V was cut by 8 bases and J by 7 bases, with 9 bases left in between. The CDR3 sequence is CASADLNEQFF. CDR3 coding DNA: TGTGCCAGCGCAGACTTGAATGAGCAGTTCTTC.

V and J are TRBV6-4 and TRBJ2-1; 9 bases match TRBD2. V trimming: 3 bases; J trimming: 0 bases; junction bases outside the gene matches: 12. Germline V gene sequence: CDR1 MRHNA, CDR2 SNTAGT. This CDR3 is built from 19 residues. CDR3 residues: CASSEVPTSGQSSYNEQFF. The CDR3 DNA is TGTGCCAGCAGTGAAGTCCCTACTAGCGGGCAGAGCTCCTACAATGAGCAGTTCTTC.

This clone turned up a few times. The genes are TRBV7-9 and TRBJ2-5, with 7 bases identical to TRBD1. Trimming cost V 1 base and J 2 bases; bases outside gene matches: 7. The V gene's germline CDR1 is SEHNR and CDR2 FQNEAQ (reference sequence). The CDR3 runs to 16 residues. The CDR3 nucleotides are TGTGCCAGCAGCTTAGGAGACAGGGCCCGGCAAGAGACCCAGTACTTC. This encodes CASSLGDRARQETQYF.

In its sample, this clone was seen a few times. The CDR3 here is CASSPSGQGARSQHF. CDR3 DNA sequence: TGTGCCAGCAGTCCCTCGGGACAGGGGGCGCGGTCCCAGCATTTT. This chain links TRBV28 with TRBJ1-5; 12 nucleotides align to TRBD1. This CDR3 is 15 amino acids long. CDR1 MDHEN and CDR2 SYDVKM come from the germline V gene. With V trimmed by 5 bases and J by 11 bases, 10 bases remained unmatched.

The chain carries TRBV27 and TRBJ2-1, with 11 positions matching TRBD2. Germline trimming cut 9 bases from V and 5 bases from J; bases unmatched to any gene: 9. The CDR3 loop spans 15 amino acids. Per the germline V gene, CDR1 is MNHEY and CDR2 is SMNVEV (reference sequence). This chain's CDR3 is CASLLAGGLHNEQFF. The CDR3 DNA reads as TGTGCCAGTCTCTTAGCGGGAGGGCTCCACAATGAGCAGTTCTTC.